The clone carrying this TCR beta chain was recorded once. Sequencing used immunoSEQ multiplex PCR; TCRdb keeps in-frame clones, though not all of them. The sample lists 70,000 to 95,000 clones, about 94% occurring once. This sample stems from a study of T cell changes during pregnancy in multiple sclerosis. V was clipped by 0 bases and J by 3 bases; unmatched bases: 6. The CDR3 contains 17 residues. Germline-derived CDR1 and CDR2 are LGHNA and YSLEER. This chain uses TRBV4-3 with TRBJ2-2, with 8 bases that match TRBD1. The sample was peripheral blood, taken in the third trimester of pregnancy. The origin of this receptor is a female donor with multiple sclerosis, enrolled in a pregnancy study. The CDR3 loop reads CASSQDGGQEDTGELFF. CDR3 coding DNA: TGCGCCAGCAGCCAAGATGGGGGACAGGAGGACACCGGGGAGCTGTTTTTT.